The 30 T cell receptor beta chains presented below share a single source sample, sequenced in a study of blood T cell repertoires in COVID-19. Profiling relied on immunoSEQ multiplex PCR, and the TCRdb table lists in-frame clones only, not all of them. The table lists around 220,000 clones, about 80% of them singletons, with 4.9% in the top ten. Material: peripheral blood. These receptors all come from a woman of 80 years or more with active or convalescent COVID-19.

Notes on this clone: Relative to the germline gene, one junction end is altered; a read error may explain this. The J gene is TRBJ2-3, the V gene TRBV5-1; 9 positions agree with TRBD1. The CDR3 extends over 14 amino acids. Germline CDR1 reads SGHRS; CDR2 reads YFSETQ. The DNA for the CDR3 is TGCGCCAGCAGGTTGGGACAGGGCCCAGATACGCAGTATTTT. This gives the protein CASRLGQGPDTQYF.

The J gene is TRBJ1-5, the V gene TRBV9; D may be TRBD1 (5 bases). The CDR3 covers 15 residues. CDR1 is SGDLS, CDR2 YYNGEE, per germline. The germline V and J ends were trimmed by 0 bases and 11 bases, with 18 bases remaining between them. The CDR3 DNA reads TGTGCCAGCAGCGTAGATGCCAGGGTGTCTAGTTCCCAGCATTTT. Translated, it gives CASSVDARVSSSQHF. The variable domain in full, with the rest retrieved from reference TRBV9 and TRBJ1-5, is DSGVTQTPKHLITATGQRVTLRCSPRSGDLSVYWYQQSLDQGLQFLIQYYNGEERAKGNILERFSAQQFPDLHSELNLSSLELGDSALYFCASSVDARVSSSQHFGDGTRLSIL.

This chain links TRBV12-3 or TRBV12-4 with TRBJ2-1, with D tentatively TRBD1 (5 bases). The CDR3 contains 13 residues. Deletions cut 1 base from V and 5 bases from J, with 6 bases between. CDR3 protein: CASSLVQDNEQFF. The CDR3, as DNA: TGTGCCAGCAGTTTAGTACAGGACAATGAGCAGTTCTTC.

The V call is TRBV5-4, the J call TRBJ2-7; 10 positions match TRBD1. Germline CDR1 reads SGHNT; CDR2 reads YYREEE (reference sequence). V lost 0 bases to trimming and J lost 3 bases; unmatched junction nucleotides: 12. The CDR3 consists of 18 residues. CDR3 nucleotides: TGTGCCAGCAGCTTGGCCATCCGCACCGGGACAGGGGACTACGAGCAGTACTTC. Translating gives CASSLAIRTGTGDYEQYF.

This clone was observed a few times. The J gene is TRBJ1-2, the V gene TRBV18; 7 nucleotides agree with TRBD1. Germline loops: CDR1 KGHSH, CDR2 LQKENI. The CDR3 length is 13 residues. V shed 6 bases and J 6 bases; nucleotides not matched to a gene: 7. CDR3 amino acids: CASSPDRVNGYTF. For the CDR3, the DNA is TGTGCCAGCTCCCCCGACAGGGTCAATGGCTACACCTTC.

In DNA form, the CDR3 reads TGCGCCAGCAGCTGGGGGAGGGTCGTGGAGACCCAGTACTTC. This translates into CASSWGRVVETQYF. This chain joins TRBV5-1 and TRBJ2-5; TRBD2 aligns across 7 bases. Germline V gives CDR1 SGHRS, CDR2 YFSETQ. The CDR3 totals 14 residues. V lost 3 bases and J lost 5; bases outside the gene matches: 7.

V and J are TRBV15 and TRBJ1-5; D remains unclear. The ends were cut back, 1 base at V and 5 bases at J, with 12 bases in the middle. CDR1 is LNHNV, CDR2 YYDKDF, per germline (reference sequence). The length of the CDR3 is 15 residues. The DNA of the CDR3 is TGTGCCACCAGCAGAGGCCCCGTGGGAGATCAGCCCCAGCATTTT. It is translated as CATSRGPVGDQPQHF.

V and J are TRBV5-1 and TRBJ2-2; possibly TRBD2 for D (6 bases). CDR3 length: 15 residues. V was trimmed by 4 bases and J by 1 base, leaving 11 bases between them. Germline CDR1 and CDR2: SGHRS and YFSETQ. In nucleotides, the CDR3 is TGCGCCAGCAGCCCTAGACTAGGGAACACCGGGGAGCTGTTTTTT. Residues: CASSPRLGNTGELFF.

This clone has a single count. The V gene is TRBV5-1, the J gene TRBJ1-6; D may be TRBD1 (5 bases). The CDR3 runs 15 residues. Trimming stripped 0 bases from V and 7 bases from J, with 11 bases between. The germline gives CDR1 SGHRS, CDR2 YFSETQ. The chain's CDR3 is CASSLAFGGNSPLHF. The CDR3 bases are TGCGCCAGCAGCTTGGCCTTCGGGGGGAATTCACCCCTCCACTTT.

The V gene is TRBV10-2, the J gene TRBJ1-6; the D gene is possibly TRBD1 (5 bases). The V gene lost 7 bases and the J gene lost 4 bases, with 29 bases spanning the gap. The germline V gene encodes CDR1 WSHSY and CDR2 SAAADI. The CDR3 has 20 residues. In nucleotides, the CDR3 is TGCGCCAGCATTTCTGGGTTTTTGGCTTCTCTGGACACGTATAATTCACCCCTCCACTTT. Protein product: CASISGFLASLDTYNSPLHF.

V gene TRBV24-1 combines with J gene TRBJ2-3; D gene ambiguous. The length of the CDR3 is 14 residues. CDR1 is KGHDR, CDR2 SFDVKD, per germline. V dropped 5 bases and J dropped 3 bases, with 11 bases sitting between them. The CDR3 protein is CATSARHRTDTQYF. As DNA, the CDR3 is TGTGCCACCAGTGCTCGACACCGAACAGATACGCAGTATTTT.

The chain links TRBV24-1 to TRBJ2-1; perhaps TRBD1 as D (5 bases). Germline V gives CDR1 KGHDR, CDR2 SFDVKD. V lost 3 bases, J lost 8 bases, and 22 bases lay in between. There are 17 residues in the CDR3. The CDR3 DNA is TGTGCCACCAGTGATGAAAACCAGGGTAGGACGGTCGATGAGCAGTTCTTC. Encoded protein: CATSDENQGRTVDEQFF.

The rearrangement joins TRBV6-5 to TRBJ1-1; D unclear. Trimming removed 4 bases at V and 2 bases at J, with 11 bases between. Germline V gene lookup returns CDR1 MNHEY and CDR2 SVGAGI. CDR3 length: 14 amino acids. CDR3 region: CASSSGSSNTEAFF. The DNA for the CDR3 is TGTGCCAGCAGTTCCGGGTCCTCAAACACTGAAGCTTTCTTT.

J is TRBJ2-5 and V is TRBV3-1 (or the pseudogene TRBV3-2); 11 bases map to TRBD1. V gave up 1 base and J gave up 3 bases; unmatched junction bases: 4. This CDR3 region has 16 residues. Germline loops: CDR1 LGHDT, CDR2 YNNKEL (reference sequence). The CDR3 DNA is TGTGCCAGCAGCCAAGGTCTGGGACAGGGGGAAGAGACCCAGTACTTC. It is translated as CASSQGLGQGEETQYF.

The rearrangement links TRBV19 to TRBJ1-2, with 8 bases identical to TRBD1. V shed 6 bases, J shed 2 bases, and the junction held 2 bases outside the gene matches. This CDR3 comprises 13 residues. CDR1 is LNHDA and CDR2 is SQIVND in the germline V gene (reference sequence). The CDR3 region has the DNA TGTGCCAGTAGGGACAGGGTCAACTATGGCTACACCTTC. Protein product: CASRDRVNYGYTF. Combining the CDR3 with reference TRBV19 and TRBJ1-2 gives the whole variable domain DGGITQSPKYLFRKEGQNVTLSCEQNLNHDAMYWYRQDPGQGLRLIYYSQIVNDFQKGDIAEGYSVSREKKESFPLTVTSAQKNPTAFYLCASRDRVNYGYTFGSGTRLTVV.

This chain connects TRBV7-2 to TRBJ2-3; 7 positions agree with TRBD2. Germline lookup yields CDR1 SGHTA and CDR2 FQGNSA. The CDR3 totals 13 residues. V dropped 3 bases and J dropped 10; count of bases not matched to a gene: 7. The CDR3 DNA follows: TGTGCCAGCAGCTTGAGCGGGAACCAAGCGCAGTATTTT. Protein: CASSLSGNQAQYF.

Here the CDR3 DNA reads TGTGCCAGCAGCTTGCCTGGACAGGTCCATGGCTACACCTTC. It translates to CASSLPGQVHGYTF. The chain carries TRBV5-4 and TRBJ1-2, with TRBD1 matching over 7 bases. The V gene's germline CDR1 is SGHNT and CDR2 YYREEE (reference sequence). Unmatched junction bases numbered 6, after V lost 1 base and J lost 6 bases. The length of the CDR3 is 14 residues.

CDR3: CAWGQGANSPLHF. The CDR3 DNA is TGTGCCTGGGGACAGGGGGCCAATTCACCCCTCCACTTT. This chain links TRBV30 with TRBJ1-6, with 11 positions matching TRBD1. Trimming removed 5 bases from V and 7 bases from J; junction bases left unmatched: 1. This CDR3 contains 13 residues. Germline V lookup: CDR1 GTSNPN, CDR2 SVGIG (reference sequence).

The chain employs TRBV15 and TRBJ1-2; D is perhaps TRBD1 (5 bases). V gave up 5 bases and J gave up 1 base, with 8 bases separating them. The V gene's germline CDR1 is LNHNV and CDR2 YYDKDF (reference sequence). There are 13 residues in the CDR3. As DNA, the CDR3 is TGTGCCACCAGCCGGGGGGATAACTATGGCTACACCTTC. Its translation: CATSRGDNYGYTF.

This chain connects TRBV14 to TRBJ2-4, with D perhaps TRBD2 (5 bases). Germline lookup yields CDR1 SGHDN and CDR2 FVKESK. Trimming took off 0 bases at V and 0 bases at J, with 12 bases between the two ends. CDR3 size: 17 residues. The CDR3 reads CASSQDSGGLAKNIQYF. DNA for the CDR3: TGTGCCAGCAGCCAAGATAGTGGCGGGCTAGCCAAAAACATTCAGTACTTC.

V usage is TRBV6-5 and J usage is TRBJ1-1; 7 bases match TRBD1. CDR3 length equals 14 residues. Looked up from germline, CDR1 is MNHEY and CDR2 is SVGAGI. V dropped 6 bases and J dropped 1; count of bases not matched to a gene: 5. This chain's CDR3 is CASRQGWRNTEAFF. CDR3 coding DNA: TGTGCCAGCAGACAGGGGTGGAGGAACACTGAAGCTTTCTTT.

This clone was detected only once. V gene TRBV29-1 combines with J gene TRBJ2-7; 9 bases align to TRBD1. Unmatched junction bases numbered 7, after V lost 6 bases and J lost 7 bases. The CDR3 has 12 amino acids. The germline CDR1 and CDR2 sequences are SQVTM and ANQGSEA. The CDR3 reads CSVGDRVGEQYF. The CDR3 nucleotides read TGCAGCGTCGGGGACAGGGTGGGGGAGCAGTACTTC.

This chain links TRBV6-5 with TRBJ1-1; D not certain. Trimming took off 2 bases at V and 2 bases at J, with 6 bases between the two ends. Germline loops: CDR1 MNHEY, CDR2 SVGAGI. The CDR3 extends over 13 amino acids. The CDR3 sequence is CASSYLRNTEAFF. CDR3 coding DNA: TGTGCCAGCAGTTACCTACGAAACACTGAAGCTTTCTTT.

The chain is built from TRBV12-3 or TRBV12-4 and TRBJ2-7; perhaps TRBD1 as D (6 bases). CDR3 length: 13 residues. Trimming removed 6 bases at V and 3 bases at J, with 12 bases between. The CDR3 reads CASSAGTLYEQYF. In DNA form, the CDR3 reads TGTGCCAGCAGCGCCGGGACACTCTACGAGCAGTACTTC.

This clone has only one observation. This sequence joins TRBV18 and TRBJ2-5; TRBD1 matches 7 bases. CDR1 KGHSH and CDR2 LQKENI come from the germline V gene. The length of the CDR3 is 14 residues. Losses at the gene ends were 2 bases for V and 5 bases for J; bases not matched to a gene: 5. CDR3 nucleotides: TGTGCCAGCTCACCAGACAGGGTCAGGGAGACCCAGTACTTC. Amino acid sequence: CASSPDRVRETQYF.

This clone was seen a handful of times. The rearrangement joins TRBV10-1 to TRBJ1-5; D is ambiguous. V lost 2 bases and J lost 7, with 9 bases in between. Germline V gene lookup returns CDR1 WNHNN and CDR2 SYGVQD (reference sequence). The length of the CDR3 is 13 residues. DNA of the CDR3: TGCGCCAGCAGTGAGAGGCGGGAACAGCCCCAGCATTTT. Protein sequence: CASSERREQPQHF.

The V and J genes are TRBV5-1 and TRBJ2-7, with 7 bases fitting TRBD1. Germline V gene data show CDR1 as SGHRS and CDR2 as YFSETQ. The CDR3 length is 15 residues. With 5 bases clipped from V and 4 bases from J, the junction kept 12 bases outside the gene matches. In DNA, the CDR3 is TGCGCCAGCAGTTCCGAACAGGGGCGGGCTTACGAGCAGTACTTC. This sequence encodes CASSSEQGRAYEQYF.

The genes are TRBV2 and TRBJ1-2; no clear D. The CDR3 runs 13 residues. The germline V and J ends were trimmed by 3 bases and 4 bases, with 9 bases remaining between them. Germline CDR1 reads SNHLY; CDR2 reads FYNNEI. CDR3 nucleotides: TGTGCCAGCAGTGATTCACAGCTCTATGGCTACACCTTC. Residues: CASSDSQLYGYTF. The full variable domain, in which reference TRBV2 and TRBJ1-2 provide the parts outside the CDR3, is EPEVTQTPSHQVTQMGQEVILRCVPISNHLYFYWYRQILGQKVEFLVSFYNNEISEKSEIFDDQFSVERPDGSNFTLKIRSTKLEDSAMYFCASSDSQLYGYTFGSGTRLTVV.

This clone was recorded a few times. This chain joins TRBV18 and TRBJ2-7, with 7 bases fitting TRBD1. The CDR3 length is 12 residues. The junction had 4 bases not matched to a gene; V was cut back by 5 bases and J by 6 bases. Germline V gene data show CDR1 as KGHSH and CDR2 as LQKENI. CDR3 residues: CASSRTGVEQYF. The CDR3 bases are TGTGCCAGCTCAAGGACAGGCGTCGAGCAGTACTTC.

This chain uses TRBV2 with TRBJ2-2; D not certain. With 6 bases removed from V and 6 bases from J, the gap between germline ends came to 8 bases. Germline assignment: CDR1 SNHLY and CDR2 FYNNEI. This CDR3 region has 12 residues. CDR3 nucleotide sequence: TGTGCCAGCAGCCTGACACCCGGGGAGCTGTTTTTT. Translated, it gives CASSLTPGELFF.